The T cell receptor beta chain described here comes from a study of blood T cell repertoires in COVID-19. About the study: COVID-19 samples, acute and convalescent, were from the United States, Italy and Spain. PBMCs, B-cell-depleted T cells, or T cells provided the cDNA or gDNA that made up the material.

This clone was seen a single time. In the original analysis: Researchers report that nucleated cell counts were estimated from reference gene primer amplification. Assay: immunoSEQ multiplex PCR; the TCRdb copy retains only in-frame clones and omits some. V and J calls and clone size come straight from that table; D and trimming were deduced from the DNA. The sample includes 35,000 to 45,000 clones, roughly 88% of them seen just once. Germline CDR1 is LGHDT and CDR2 is YNNKEL (reference sequence). The V gene end was trimmed by 6 bases and the J gene end by 9 bases; junction bases not matched to a gene: 6. This CDR3 comprises 13 residues.

The specimen was peripheral blood. This TCR was recovered from a man aged 60 to 75 with active COVID-19. The chain links TRBV3-1 (or the pseudogene TRBV3-2) to TRBJ2-3, with 10 positions matching TRBD1. The CDR3 sequence is CASSGGGQGTQYF. In DNA, the CDR3 is TGTGCCAGCAGTGGGGGGGGACAGGGGACGCAGTATTTT.